A selection of T cell receptor beta chains follows, all from one sample in a study of a mutant IDH1 vaccine in newly diagnosed glioma. Profiled with immunoSEQ multiplex PCR; TCRdb holds only in-frame clones, not every one. Of 65,000 or so clones listed, roughly 81% are singletons. For these TCRs, the target antigens are not known. Sequenced here: PBMCs, sampled from a glioma patient whose treatment included an IDH1 peptide vaccine. The source is a man aged 25-40 years with glioma. Each CDR3 is given without its conserved first and last residue.

v_gene	j_gene	CDR3aa
TRBV4-1	TRBJ2-7	ASSREGTGSSYEQY
TRBV27	TRBJ1-2	ASSLTYDGALAIANYGYT
TRBV19	TRBJ1-1	ASSPRSRNTEAF
TRBV19	TRBJ1-5	ASSTRDRGFNQPQH
TRBV15	TRBJ1-1	ATSRDGNGGLEAF
TRBV10-1	TRBJ2-3	ASSGTGTSGASTDTQY
TRBV18	TRBJ1-1	ASSPSQANTEAF
TRBV30	TRBJ2-7	AWTRQNYEQY
TRBV6-4	TRBJ2-5	ASSEGQGSQETQY
TRBV30	TRBJ1-6	AWSTSRALH
TRBV11-2	TRBJ1-2	ASSLQTGGAGGYT
TRBV7-9	TRBJ2-7	ASRRLLPGQGDYEQY
TRBV5-6	TRBJ2-5	ASSLVQGSGETQY
TRBV5-1	TRBJ2-3	ASSPWGTSGGGTDTQY
TRBV6-4	TRBJ2-7	ASLRTGGASYEQY
TRBV6-1	TRBJ1-2	ASSESQGYGYT
TRBV7-6	TRBJ1-6	ASSLGGASYNSPLH
TRBV13	TRBJ2-1	ASIGGATYNEQF
TRBV5-4	-	ASSPRAGSSSYEQY
TRBV4-1	TRBJ2-1	ASSRSSGVYNEQF
TRBV7-9	TRBJ1-5	ASSLPGAPGQAQH
TRBV28	TRBJ2-1	ASSSRGPSNEQF
TRBV18	TRBJ1-5	ASSSEGVRQPQH
TRBV9	TRBJ1-6	ASSVQGHSPLH
TRBV5-5	TRBJ1-2	ASSSTGKKYGYT
TRBV15	TRBJ2-1	ATRASGLLDNEQF
TRBV19	TRBJ2-1	ASTESYNEQF
TRBV5-4	TRBJ1-1	ASSSGTKNTEAF
TRBV18	TRBJ2-4	ASSPDRGAKNIQY
TRBV27	TRBJ2-7	ASSSPLRGPGEQY
TRBV6-1	TRBJ2-7	ASSDERGDRLFY
TRBV29-1	TRBJ2-6	SVASSGANVLT
TRBV29-1	TRBJ2-7	SVARQSSYEQY
TRBV27	TRBJ2-5	ASSDRGRETQY
TRBV5-1	TRBJ1-5	ASSLGWGSNQPQH
TRBV6-1	TRBJ1-1	ASSQTGGSTEAF
TRBV30	TRBJ2-7	AWSGGTARDEQY
TRBV18	TRBJ1-1	ASSPRMVNTEAF
TRBV5-1	TRBJ2-5	ASSYYRAGGEETQY
TRBV28	TRBJ2-5	ASSSRQGLQETQY
TRBV7-9	TRBJ2-1	ASSPQASSYNEQF
TRBV5-4	TRBJ2-2	ASSWTDYTGELF
TRBV6-1	TRBJ2-7	ASNSRGNYEQY
TRBV5-1	TRBJ2-2	ASSLLSGGFTGELF
TRBV28	TRBJ2-7	ASSLFQRPYEQY
TRBV9	TRBJ2-5	ASSVAAGRLETQY